Listed below are T cell receptor beta chains from one sample, sequenced in a study of OX40 agonist ivuxolimab in advanced cancers. Sequencing used immunoSEQ multiplex PCR; TCRdb keeps in-frame clones, though not all of them. The sample consists of about 91,000 clones, roughly 80% of them appearing once. The material was CD4+ or CD8+ T cells sorted from blood, obtained in a trial of the OX40 agonist ivuxolimab. These receptors came from an adult with an advanced solid tumor such as melanoma, head and neck, liver or kidney cancer. Each CDR3 is given with its conserved first and last residue. Each record gives: clone size, D gene, J gene, CDR3 length, V gene, CDR3 protein, CDR3 DNA. A D gene is named only where the DNA matches it firmly. For some rows the clone size is stated as once, few or many, or as a class when expanded; others skip it.

NA NA TRBJ2-2 13 TRBV9 CASSVEQTGELFF TGTGCCAGCAGCGTAGAGCAGACCGGGGAGCTGTTTTTT
NA NA TRBJ2-2 15 TRBV2 CASSGRQGNTGELFF TGTGCCAGCAGTGGAAGGCAGGGGAACACCGGGGAGCTGTTTTTT
NA TRBD1 TRBJ1-5 14 TRBV2 CASRWDRGLQPQHF TGTGCCAGCAGGTGGGACAGGGGGCTTCAGCCCCAGCATTTT
NA NA TRBJ2-1 19 TRBV14 CASSQEGLQGPSSYNEQFF TGTGCCAGCAGCCAAGAAGGCTTACAGGGCCCTAGCTCCTACAATGAGCAGTTCTTC
NA TRBD1 TRBJ1-2 12 TRBV28 CASRSGGYGYTF TGTGCCAGCAGATCAGGGGGCTATGGCTACACCTTC
few NA TRBJ2-3 16 TRBV5-4 CASSQGGTSGRDTQYF TGTGCCAGCAGCCAAGGGGGTACTTCGGGTAGAGATACGCAGTATTTT
NA NA TRBJ2-1 14 TRBV7-2 CASRGDPSYNEQFF TGTGCCAGTAGGGGGGACCCCTCCTACAATGAGCAGTTCTTC
once NA TRBJ1-4 16 TRBV4-3 CASSQGRTTTNEKLFF TGCGCCAGCAGCCAAGGGCGGACCACAACTAATGAAAAACTGTTTTTT
once TRBD1 TRBJ1-2 14 TRBV5-1 CASSMDRGTNGYTF TGCGCCAGCAGTATGGACAGGGGGACCAATGGCTACACCTTC
NA NA TRBJ1-2 15 TRBV6-1 CASSEASYWEDGYTF TGTGCCAGCAGTGAAGCGAGCTACTGGGAGGATGGCTACACCTTC
NA NA TRBJ1-4 13 TRBV7-3 CASSLTFGEKLFF TGTGCCAGCAGCTTAACGTTTGGTGAAAAACTGTTTTTT
NA TRBD1 TRBJ1-1 15 TRBV5-4 CASSTPGQGNTEAFF TGTGCCAGCAGCACACCGGGACAGGGAAACACTGAAGCTTTCTTT
NA TRBD1 TRBJ2-7 16 TRBV28 CASSLGAGQGAHEQYF TGTGCCAGCAGTCTTGGGGCAGGACAGGGGGCTCACGAGCAGTACTTC
NA NA TRBJ1-6 17 TRBV2 CASFVTLFSSYNSPLHF TGTGCCAGCTTCGTGACGCTCTTTAGCTCCTATAATTCACCCCTCCACTTT
NA TRBD1 TRBJ1-5 16 TRBV9 CASSREGASPNQPQHF TGTGCCAGCAGCCGGGAGGGGGCGTCCCCCAATCAGCCCCAGCATTTT
few NA TRBJ1-1 14 TRBV7-9 CASSPGTRGTEAFF TGTGCCAGCAGCCCCGGGACCAGAGGGACTGAAGCTTTCTTT
NA TRBD1 TRBJ2-7 15 TRBV25-1 CASSVAGQGSLEQYF TGTGCCAGCAGTGTAGCGGGACAGGGGTCTCTCGAGCAGTACTTC
NA TRBD2 TRBJ2-5 16 TRBV5-1 CASSSGGVARQETQYF TGCGCCAGCAGCTCTGGGGGGGTAGCGAGGCAAGAGACCCAGTACTTC
NA NA TRBJ1-1 13 TRBV11-1 CASNPDGNTEAFF TGTGCCAGCAACCCTGACGGGAACACTGAAGCTTTCTTT
NA NA TRBJ1-1 14 TRBV6-6 CASRPTGMNTEAFF TGTGCCAGCAGGCCGACAGGCATGAACACTGAAGCTTTCTTT
NA TRBD1 TRBJ1-2 15 TRBV6-6 CASSSGQGTAYGYTF TGTGCCAGCAGTTCCGGACAGGGGACGGCCTATGGCTACACCTTC
NA NA TRBJ2-4 11 TRBV20-1 CSANRVGRDWF TGCAGTGCCAACCGGGTAGGTCGAGATTGGTTC
NA NA TRBJ2-2 14 TRBV6-1 CASSAVRDTGELFF TGTGCCAGCAGTGCTGTTCGGGACACCGGGGAGCTGTTTTTT
NA NA TRBJ2-1 14 TRBV2 CASIEARGGNEQFF TGTGCCAGCATCGAGGCAAGGGGGGGCAATGAGCAGTTCTTC
NA NA TRBJ1-4 20 TRBV6-4 CASTQLGGGGRCFSNEKLFF TGTGCCAGCACCCAACTGGGTGGTGGGGGGAGGTGTTTTTCGAATGAAAAACTGTTTTTT
NA NA TRBJ2-5 14 TRBV9 CASSVAGGPETQYF TGTGCCAGCAGCGTAGCTGGCGGGCCGGAGACCCAGTACTTC
NA TRBD2 TRBJ2-5 13 TRBV18 CASSPSGQETQYF TGTGCCAGCTCTCCTAGCGGGCAAGAGACCCAGTACTTC
NA NA TRBJ1-6 13 TRBV7-2 CASSLESSAPLHF TGTGCCAGCAGCTTAGAGAGTTCAGCACCCCTCCACTTT
few NA TRBJ1-2 14 TRBV5-5 CASSLSGGGEGYTF TGTGCCAGCAGCTTGTCAGGAGGTGGAGAAGGCTACACCTTC
NA NA TRBJ2-5 15 TRBV9 CASSVVGDSQETQYF TGTGCCAGCAGCGTAGTAGGTGACAGTCAAGAGACCCAGTACTTC
NA NA TRBJ2-2 14 TRBV7-9 CASSFQAATGELFF TGTGCCAGCAGCTTTCAGGCGGCGACCGGGGAGCTGTTTTTT
NA TRBD1 TRBJ1-1 15 TRBV5-1 CASSLAGGANTEAFF TGCGCCAGCAGCTTAGCAGGGGGTGCGAACACTGAAGCTTTCTTT
NA TRBD1 TRBJ2-2 17 TRBV18 CASSPRDRGSNTGELFF TGTGCCAGCTCACCGAGAGACAGGGGATCGAACACCGGGGAGCTGTTTTTT
NA NA TRBJ2-3 15 TRBV5-4 CASSRRQANTDTQYF TGTGCCAGCAGCCGCAGACAGGCTAACACAGATACGCAGTATTTT
NA NA TRBJ2-1 15 TRBV5-1 CASSLGRLSRDEQFF TGCGCCAGCAGCTTGGGGAGGTTGTCCAGGGATGAGCAGTTCTTC
NA NA TRBJ2-3 15 TRBV6-4 CASSDGGRESDTQYF TGTGCCAGCAGTGACGGGGGAAGGGAATCAGATACGCAGTATTTT
NA NA TRBJ2-2 17 TRBV19 CASSTQTQGWNTGELFF TGTGCCAGTAGTACCCAAACACAGGGTTGGAACACCGGGGAGCTGTTTTTT
few TRBD2 TRBJ2-7 15 TRBV5-4 CASGPGTSGAYEQYF TGTGCCAGCGGACCCGGGACTAGCGGGGCCTACGAGCAGTACTTC
NA NA TRBJ2-3 15 TRBV9 CASSVELRGADTQYF TGTGCCAGCAGCGTAGAACTAAGAGGGGCAGATACGCAGTATTTT
NA NA TRBJ1-6 14 TRBV5-6 CASRPGQNNSPLHF TGTGCCAGCAGGCCAGGACAGAATAATTCACCCCTCCACTTT
NA NA TRBJ2-1 18 TRBV4-1 CASSQDLGKDNSYNEQFF TGCGCCAGCAGCCAAGATCTCGGCAAAGATAACTCCTACAATGAGCAGTTCTTC
NA NA TRBJ1-3 12 TRBV28 CASSQSRNTIYF TGTGCCAGCAGTCAAAGTCGGAACACCATATATTTT
NA NA TRBJ2-2 14 TRBV27 CASSTNRDTGELFF TGTGCCAGCAGTACCAACAGGGACACCGGGGAGCTGTTTTTT
NA NA TRBJ2-2 14 TRBV11-2 CASSPRDLTGELFF TGTGCCAGCAGCCCGCGGGATCTCACCGGGGAGCTGTTTTTT
NA NA TRBJ1-4 15 TRBV7-9 CASSKDRQGGEKLFF TGTGCCAGCAGCAAGGACCGTCAAGGTGGAGAAAAACTGTTTTTT
NA NA TRBJ1-1 14 TRBV28 CASSFSLSSGGAFF TGTGCCAGCAGTTTCTCTTTGAGTTCCGGGGGGGCTTTCTTT
few NA TRBJ2-6 15 TRBV7-9 CASSSSGSGANVLTF TGTGCCAGCAGCTCCAGCGGCTCTGGGGCCAACGTCCTGACTTTC
NA TRBD2 TRBJ2-5 18 TRBV6-4 CANNPGLAGGPRQETQYF TGTGCCAACAACCCCGGACTAGCGGGGGGGCCAAGGCAAGAGACCCAGTACTTC
NA NA TRBJ2-5 11 TRBV10-3 CAISAKETQYF TGTGCCATCAGTGCCAAAGAGACCCAGTACTTC
few TRBD2 TRBJ2-1 16 TRBV7-3 CASSSQTSGFGDEQFF TGTGCCAGCAGCTCCCAGACTAGCGGGTTTGGGGATGAGCAGTTCTTC
NA NA TRBJ2-5 13 TRBV27 CASRDGKGETQYF TGTGCCAGCCGAGACGGCAAGGGAGAGACCCAGTACTTC
NA NA TRBJ1-2 14 TRBV28 CASSLVDSPYGYTF TGTGCCAGCAGTTTGGTAGATTCCCCCTATGGCTACACCTTC
NA NA TRBJ2-5 14 TRBV5-5 CASSLAQIQETQYF TGTGCCAGCAGCTTGGCCCAGATCCAAGAGACCCAGTACTTC